The clone carrying this T cell receptor (beta chain) was found many times. This CDR3 is 14 amino acids long. V lost 6 bases to trimming and J lost 7 bases; unmatched junction nucleotides: 7. CDR1 is MNHEY and CDR2 is SMNVEV in the germline V gene (reference sequence). These data originate in a study of regulatory T cells in long-lasting Graves disease. Time point denoted: persistent/refractory GD, antithyroid drugs over 5 years with positive TRAb. Making the TCR library involved RNA that had been extracted from PBMCs. Construction of the TCR beta libraries employed iRepertoire HTBI primers in conjunction with Arm-PCR of CDR3 regions. One entry per CDR3 protein, called by TCRdb with MiXCR from the multiplex PCR reads. The data hold under 350,000 distinct CDR3 sequences, with under 25% observed a single time.

The sample consisted of peripheral blood mononuclear cells (PBMCs), taken when the disease was refractory, from a patient treated with antithyroid drugs. This receptor was taken from a female donor with Graves disease. The chain couples TRBV27 to TRBJ1-5, with 9 bases that match TRBD1. The CDR3 sequence is CASSFTGGGQPQHF. The CDR3 nucleotides read TGTGCCAGCAGCTTCACAGGGGGCGGCCAGCCCCAGCATTTT.